This T cell receptor (beta chain) is drawn from a study of human T cells and chemical hapten exposure. The CDR3 is 14 residues long. V dropped 7 bases and J dropped 9; count of bases not matched to a gene: 8. CDR1 is ENHRY and CDR2 is SYGVKD in the germline V gene. Time point indicated: patch test 1, 2 weeks after DPC sensitization. The treatment was: therapeutic diphenylcyclopropenone sensitization with weekly scalp DPC. A single record per CDR3 protein comes from TCRdb applying MiXCR to the RACE reads. The repertoire holds roughly 360,000 distinct CDR3 sequences, 4.8% seen once, with under 3% in the top ten. This clonotype was seen many times.

The chain couples TRBV10-3 to TRBJ2-1; 11 bases fit TRBD1. Sequencing used whole blood, obtained in connection with sensitization to the hapten diphenylcyclopropenone (DPC). The receptor comes from a woman aged 50 to 65 with alopecia areata. Some clones in this sample may be carry-over from other donors' samples. CDR3 sequence (DNA): TGTGCCATCACCCCGGACAGGGGGCTGGGTGAGCAGTTCTTC. Translating gives CAITPDRGLGEQFF.